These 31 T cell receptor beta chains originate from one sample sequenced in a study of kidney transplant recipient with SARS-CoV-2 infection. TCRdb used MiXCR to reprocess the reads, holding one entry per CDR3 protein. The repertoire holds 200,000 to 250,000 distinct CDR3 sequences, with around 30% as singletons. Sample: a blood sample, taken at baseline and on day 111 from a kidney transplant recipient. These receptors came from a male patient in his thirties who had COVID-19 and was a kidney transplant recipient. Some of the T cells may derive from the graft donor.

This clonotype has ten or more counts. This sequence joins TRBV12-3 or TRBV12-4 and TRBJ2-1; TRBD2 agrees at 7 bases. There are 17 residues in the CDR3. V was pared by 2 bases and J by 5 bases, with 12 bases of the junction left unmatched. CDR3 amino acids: CASSLPPPSAGHNEQFF. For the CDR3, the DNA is TGTGCCAGCAGTTTACCCCCCCCTTCAGCGGGGCACAATGAGCAGTTCTTC.

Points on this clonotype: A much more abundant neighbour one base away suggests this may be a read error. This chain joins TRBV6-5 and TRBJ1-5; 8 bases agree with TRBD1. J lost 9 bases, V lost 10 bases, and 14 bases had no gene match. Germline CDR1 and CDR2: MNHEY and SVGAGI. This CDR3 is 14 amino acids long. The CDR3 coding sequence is TGTGCCACCAGGAACGACAGGGGAGATCGGCCCCAGCATTTT. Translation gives CATRNDRGDRPQHF.

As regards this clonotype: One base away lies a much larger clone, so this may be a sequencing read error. CDR3 amino acids: CNGGGGNQPQHF. The CDR3 coding sequence is TGCAACGGCGGGGGCGGCAATCAGCCCCAGCATTTT. The gene calls are TRBV20-1 and TRBJ1-5, with TRBD1 as a possible D gene (6 bases). Germline lookup yields CDR1 DFQATT and CDR2 SNEGSKA (reference sequence). This CDR3 spans 12 amino acids.

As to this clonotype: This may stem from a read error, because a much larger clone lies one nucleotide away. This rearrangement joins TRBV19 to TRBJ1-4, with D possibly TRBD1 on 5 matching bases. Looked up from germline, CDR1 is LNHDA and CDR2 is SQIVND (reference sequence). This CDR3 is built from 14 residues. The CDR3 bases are TGTGCCCGTAGTATCGACAGCACTAATGAAAAACTGTTTTTT. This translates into CARSIDSTNEKLFF.

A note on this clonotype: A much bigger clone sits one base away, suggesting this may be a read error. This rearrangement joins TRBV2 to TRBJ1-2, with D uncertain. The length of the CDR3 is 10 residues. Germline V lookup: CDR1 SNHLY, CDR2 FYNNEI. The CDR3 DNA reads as TGTGCCGGCAGTAACTATGGCTACACCTTC. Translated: CAGSNYGYTF. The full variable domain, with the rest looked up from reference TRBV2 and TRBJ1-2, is EPEVTQTPSHQVTQMGQEVILRCVPISNHLYFYWYRQILGQKVEFLVSFYNNEISEKSEIFDDQFSVERPDGSNFTLKIRSTKLEDSAMYFCAGSNYGYTFGSGTRLTVV.

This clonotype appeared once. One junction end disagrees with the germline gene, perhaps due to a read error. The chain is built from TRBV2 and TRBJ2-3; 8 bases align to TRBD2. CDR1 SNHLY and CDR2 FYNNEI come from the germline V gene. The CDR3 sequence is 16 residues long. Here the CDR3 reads CASSGGRGRLADTQYF. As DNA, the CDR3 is TGTGCCAGCAGTGGCGGGCGCGGGAGGCTCGCAGATACACAGTATTTT.

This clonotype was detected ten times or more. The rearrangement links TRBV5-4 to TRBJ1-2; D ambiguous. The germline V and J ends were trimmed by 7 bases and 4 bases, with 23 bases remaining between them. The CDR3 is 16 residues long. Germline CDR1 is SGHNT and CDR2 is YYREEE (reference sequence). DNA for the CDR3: TGTGCCAGCGTTGAGGACGTACCAGGAAAGACCTATGGCTACACCTTC. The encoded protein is CASVEDVPGKTYGYTF.

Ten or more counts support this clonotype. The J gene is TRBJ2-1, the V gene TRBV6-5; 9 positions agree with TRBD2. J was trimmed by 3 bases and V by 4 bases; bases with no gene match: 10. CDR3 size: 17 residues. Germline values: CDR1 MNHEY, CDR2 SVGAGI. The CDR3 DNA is TGTGCCAGCAGTTGGGGTAGTAGCGGGGGTGACTACAATGAGCAGTTCTTC. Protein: CASSWGSSGGDYNEQFF.

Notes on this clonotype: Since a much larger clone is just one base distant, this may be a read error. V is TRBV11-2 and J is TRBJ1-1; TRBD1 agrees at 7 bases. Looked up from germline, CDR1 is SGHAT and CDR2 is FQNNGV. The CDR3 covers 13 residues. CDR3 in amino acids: CANSLKGAGEAFF. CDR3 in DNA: TGTGCCAACAGCTTGAAGGGGGCGGGAGAAGCTTTCTTT.

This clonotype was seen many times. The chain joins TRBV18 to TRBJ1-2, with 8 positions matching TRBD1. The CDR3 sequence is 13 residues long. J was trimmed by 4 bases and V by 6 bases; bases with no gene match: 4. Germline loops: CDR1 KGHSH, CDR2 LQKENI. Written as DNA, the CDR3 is TGTGCCAGCTCGCCAGGGGGCCTCTATGGCTACACCTTC. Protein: CASSPGGLYGYTF.

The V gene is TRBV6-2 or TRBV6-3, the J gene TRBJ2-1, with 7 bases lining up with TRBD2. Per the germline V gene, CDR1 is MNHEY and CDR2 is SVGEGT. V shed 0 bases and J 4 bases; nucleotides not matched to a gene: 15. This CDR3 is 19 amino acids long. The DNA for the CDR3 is TGTGCCAGCAGTTACTCCTCTTCGGGACCAGCGGGGAGTTACAATGAGCAGTTCTTC. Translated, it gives CASSYSSSGPAGSYNEQFF.

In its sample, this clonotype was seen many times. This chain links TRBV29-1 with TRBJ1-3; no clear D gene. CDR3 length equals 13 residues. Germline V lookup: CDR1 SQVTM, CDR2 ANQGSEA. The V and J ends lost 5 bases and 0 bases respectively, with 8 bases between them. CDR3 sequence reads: CSVPSDSGNTIYF. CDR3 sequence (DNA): TGCAGCGTTCCCAGCGACTCTGGAAACACCATATATTTT.

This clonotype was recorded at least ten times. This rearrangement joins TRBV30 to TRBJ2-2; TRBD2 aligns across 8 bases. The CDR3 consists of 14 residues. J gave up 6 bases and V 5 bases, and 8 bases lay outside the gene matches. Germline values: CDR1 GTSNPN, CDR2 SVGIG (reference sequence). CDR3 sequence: CAWGRGGGAGELFF. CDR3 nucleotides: TGTGCCTGGGGCCGGGGGGGAGGGGCCGGGGAGCTGTTTTTT.

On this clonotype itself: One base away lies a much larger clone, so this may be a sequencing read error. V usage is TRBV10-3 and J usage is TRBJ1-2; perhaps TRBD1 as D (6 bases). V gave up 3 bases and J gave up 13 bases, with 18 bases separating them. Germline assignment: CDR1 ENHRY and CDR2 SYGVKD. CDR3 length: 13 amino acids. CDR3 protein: CAISEGQGIERTF. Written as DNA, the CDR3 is TGTGCCATCAGTGAAGGGCAGGGGATAGAGCGCACCTTC.

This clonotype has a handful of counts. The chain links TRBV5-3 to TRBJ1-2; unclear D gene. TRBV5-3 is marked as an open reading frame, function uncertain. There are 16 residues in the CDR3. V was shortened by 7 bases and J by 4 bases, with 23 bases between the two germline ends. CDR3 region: CARARLVVRKTYGYTF. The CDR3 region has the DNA TGTGCCAGAGCCAGGTTAGTGGTGAGAAAGACCTATGGCTACACCTTC.

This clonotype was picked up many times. Written as DNA, the CDR3 is TGTGCCAGAGAAGTCATAGTGGTGAGAAAGACCTATGGCTACACCTTC. This codes for CAREVIVVRKTYGYTF. This rearrangement joins TRBV5-3 to TRBJ1-2; D remains ambiguous. TRBV5-3 is treated as an ORF (open reading frame) with a function not yet certain. CDR3 length: 16 residues. The germline V and J ends were trimmed by 7 bases and 4 bases, with 23 bases remaining between them.

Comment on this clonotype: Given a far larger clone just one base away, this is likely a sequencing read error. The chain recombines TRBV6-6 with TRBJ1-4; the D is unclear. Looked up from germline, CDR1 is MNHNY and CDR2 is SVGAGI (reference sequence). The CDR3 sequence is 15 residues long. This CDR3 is CASSDETGTNEKLSF. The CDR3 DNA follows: TGTGCCAGCAGTGATGAGACGGGTACTAATGAAAAACTGTCTTTT.

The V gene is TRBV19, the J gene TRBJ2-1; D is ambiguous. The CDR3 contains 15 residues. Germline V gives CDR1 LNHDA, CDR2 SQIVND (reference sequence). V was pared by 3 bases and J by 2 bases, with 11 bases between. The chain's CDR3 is CASSILASPYNEQFF. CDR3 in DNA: TGTGCCAGTAGTATTTTGGCTAGTCCCTACAATGAGCAGTTCTTC.

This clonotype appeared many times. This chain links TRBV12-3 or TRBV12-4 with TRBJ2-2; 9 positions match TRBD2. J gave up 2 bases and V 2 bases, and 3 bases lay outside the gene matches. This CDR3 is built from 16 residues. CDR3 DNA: TGTGCCAGCAGTTTAAGGCTAGCGGGAAACACCGGGGAGCTGTTTTTT. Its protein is CASSLRLAGNTGELFF.

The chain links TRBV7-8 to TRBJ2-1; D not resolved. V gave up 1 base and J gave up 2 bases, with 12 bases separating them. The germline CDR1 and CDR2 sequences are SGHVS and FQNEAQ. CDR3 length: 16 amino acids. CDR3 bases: TGTGCCAGCAGCTTAGGGCGGCGCGGAGCCTACAATGAGCAGTTCTTC. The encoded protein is CASSLGRRGAYNEQFF.

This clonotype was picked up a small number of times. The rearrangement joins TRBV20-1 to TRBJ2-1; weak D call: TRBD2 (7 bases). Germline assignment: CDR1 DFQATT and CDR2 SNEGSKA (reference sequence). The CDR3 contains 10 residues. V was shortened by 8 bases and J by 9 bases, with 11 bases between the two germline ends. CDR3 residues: CSPGGREQFF. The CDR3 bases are TGCAGTCCCGGGGGGCGTGAGCAGTTCTTC.

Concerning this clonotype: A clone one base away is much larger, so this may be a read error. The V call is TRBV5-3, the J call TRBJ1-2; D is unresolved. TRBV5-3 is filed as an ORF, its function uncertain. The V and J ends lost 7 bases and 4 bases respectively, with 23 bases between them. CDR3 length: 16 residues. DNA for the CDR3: TGTGCCAGACTCGTTGTAGTGGTGATAAAGACCTATGGCTACACCTTC. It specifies CARLVVVVIKTYGYTF.

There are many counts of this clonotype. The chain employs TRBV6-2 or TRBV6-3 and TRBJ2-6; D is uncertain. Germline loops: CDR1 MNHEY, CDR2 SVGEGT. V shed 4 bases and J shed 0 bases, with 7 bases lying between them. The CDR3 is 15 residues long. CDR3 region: CASSSVISGANVLTF. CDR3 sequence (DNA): TGTGCCAGCAGTTCGGTAATCTCTGGGGCCAACGTCCTGACTTTC.

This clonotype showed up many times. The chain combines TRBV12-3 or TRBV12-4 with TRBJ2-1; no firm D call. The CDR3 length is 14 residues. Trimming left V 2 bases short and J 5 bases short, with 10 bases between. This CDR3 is CASSLRVQDNEQFF. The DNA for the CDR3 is TGTGCCAGCAGTTTACGGGTACAAGACAATGAGCAGTTCTTC.

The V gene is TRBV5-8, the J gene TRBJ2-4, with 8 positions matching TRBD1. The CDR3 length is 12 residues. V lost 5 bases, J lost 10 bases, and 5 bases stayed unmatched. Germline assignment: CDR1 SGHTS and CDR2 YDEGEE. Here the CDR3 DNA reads TGTGCCAGCAGTACGGACAGGGAAATTCAGTACTTC. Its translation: CASSTDREIQYF.

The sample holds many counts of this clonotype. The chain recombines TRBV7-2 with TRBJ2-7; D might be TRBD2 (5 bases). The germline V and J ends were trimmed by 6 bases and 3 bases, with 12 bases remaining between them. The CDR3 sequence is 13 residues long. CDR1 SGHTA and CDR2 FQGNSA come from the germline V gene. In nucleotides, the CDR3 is TGTGCCAGCAGTCGAAACGGGGACTACGAGCAGTACTTC. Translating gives CASSRNGDYEQYF.

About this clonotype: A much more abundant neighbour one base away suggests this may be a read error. The chain's CDR3 is CASCPDSESRKTYGYTF. The CDR3 region has the DNA TGTGCCAGCTGCCCTGACAGTGAATCTCGAAAGACCTATGGCTACACCTTC. The chain employs TRBV7-6 and TRBJ1-2, with a tentative D call TRBD1 (5 bases). Germline lookup yields CDR1 SGHVS and CDR2 FNYEAQ. V lost 8 bases, J lost 4 bases, and 26 bases lay in between. This CDR3 comprises 17 residues.

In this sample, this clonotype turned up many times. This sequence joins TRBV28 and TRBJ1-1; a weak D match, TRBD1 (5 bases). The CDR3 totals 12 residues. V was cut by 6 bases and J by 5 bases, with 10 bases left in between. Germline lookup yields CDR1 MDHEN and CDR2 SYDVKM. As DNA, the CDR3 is TGTGCCAGCAGATGGGGGGGGACTGAAGCTTTCTTT. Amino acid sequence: CASRWGGTEAFF.

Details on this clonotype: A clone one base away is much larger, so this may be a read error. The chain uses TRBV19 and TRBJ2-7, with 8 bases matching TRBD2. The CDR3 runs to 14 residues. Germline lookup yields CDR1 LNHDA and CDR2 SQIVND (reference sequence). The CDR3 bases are TGTGCCAGCGGAGCGAGCGGGAGTTCGCGCGAGCAGCACTTC. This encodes CASGASGSSREQHF.

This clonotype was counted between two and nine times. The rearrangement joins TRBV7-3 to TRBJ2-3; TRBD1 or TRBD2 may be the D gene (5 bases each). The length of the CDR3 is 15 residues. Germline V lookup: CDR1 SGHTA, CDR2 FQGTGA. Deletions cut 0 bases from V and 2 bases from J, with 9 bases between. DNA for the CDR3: TGTGCCAGCAGCTTAACGGGACCGAACACAGATACGCAGTATTTT. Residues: CASSLTGPNTDTQYF.

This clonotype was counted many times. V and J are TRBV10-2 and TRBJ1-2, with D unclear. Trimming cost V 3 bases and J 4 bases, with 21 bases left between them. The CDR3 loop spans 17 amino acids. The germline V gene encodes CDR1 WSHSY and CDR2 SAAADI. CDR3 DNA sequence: TGCGCCAGCAGTGAATTTCACACTTCTAGAAAGACCTATGGCTACACCTTC. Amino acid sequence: CASSEFHTSRKTYGYTF.